A single sample gave rise to the 26 T cell receptor beta chains below, sequenced in a study of immune evolution from preneoplasia to lung adenocarcinoma. Using immunoSEQ multiplex PCR, the repertoire was profiled, and TCRdb retains in-frame clones only, with some absent. The sample consists of roughly 4,200 clones, 65% to 80% of them appearing once. The specimen was FFPE invasive lung adenocarcinoma tissue. These receptors came from a person in their 70s with invasive lung adenocarcinoma. Some clones in this sample may be carry-over from other donors' samples.

The chain has TRBV29-1 and TRBJ2-7; TRBD2 agrees at 9 bases. Per germline, CDR1 SQVTM and CDR2 ANQGSEA. CDR3 length: 13 amino acids. J was trimmed by 7 bases and V by 4 bases; bases with no gene match: 8. CDR3 sequence (DNA): TGCAGCGTTGTGGGGCTAGCGGGAAGAGAGCAGTACTTC. It is translated as CSVVGLAGREQYF.

The chain joins TRBV21-1 to TRBJ2-7; TRBD1, the D gene given by the table, was not confirmed from the DNA. TRBV21-1 is recorded as a pseudogene. The CDR3 has 15 amino acids. DNA for the CDR3: TGTGCCAGCAGCGGACGGAGGGACAGGGGCCACGAGCAGTACTTC. Protein product: CASSGRRDRGHEQYF.

This clone occurred once. In DNA, the CDR3 is TGTGCCAGCAGCTCCCGGACTAGCGGGACAAGGAATGAGCAGTTCTTC. Encoded protein: CASSSRTSGTRNEQFF. The gene calls are TRBV9 and TRBJ2-1, with 12 positions matching TRBD2. Germline trimming cut 4 bases from V and 7 bases from J; bases unmatched to any gene: 9. Germline lookup yields CDR1 SGDLS and CDR2 YYNGEE. The CDR3 has 16 residues.

This clone was counted a single time. V is TRBV18 and J is TRBJ1-5, with D possibly TRBD1 on 6 matching bases. The CDR3 totals 18 residues. Germline CDR1 is KGHSH and CDR2 is LQKENI. With 3 bases removed from V and 4 bases from J, the gap between germline ends came to 22 bases. Here the CDR3 reads CASSPPPAAGAYNQPQHF. CDR3 bases: TGTGCCAGCTCACCTCCCCCCGCCGCAGGGGCTTATAATCAGCCCCAGCATTTT.

The chain employs TRBV7-9 and TRBJ2-1; D unresolved. Deletions cut 1 base from V and 8 bases from J, with 9 bases between. Germline V CDR1 and CDR2: SEHNR, FQNEAQ (reference sequence). The CDR3 contains 13 residues. CDR3 sequence reads: CASSLVANDEQFF. The CDR3 nucleotides read TGTGCCAGCAGCTTAGTTGCGAACGATGAGCAGTTCTTC.

The rearrangement links TRBV2 to TRBJ1-6; D ambiguous. This CDR3 has 12 amino acids. Germline CDR1 and CDR2: SNHLY and FYNNEI. V shed 5 bases and J shed 7 bases, with 6 bases lying between them. The CDR3 is CASSRENSPLHF. DNA for the CDR3: TGTGCCAGCAGTAGAGAAAATTCACCCCTCCACTTT.

In the case of this clone: The junction does not match germline at one end; this may be a read error. The chain recombines TRBV7-7 with TRBJ2-3; D not resolved. CDR3 length: 15 residues. Germline assignment: CDR1 SSHAT and CDR2 FNYEAQ (reference sequence). The CDR3 here is CASSLGGPDTDTQYF. The CDR3 DNA is TGTGCTAGCAGCTTAGGTGGGCCGGACACAGATACGCAGTATTTT.

The CDR3 reads CASSARQGQNTEAFF. In DNA, the CDR3 is TGTGCCAGCAGCGCTCGACAGGGACAAAACACTGAAGCTTTCTTT. This chain uses TRBV9 with TRBJ1-1, with 7 bases fitting TRBD1. This CDR3 spans 15 amino acids. Looked up from germline, CDR1 is SGDLS and CDR2 is YYNGEE. Trimming cost V 3 bases and J 2 bases; bases outside gene matches: 7.

Notes on this clone: At one boundary the junction diverges from the germline segment, which might be a read error. The gene calls are TRBV10-2 and TRBJ1-1; D ambiguous. The CDR3 is made up of 14 amino acids. Germline V gives CDR1 WSHSY, CDR2 SAAADI. CDR3 amino acids: CASRESTMNTEAFF. The CDR3 DNA reads as TGCGCCAGCAGGGAGTCGACTATGAACACTGAAGCTTTCTTT.

This chain connects TRBV27 to TRBJ1-4; TRBD1 is a possible D gene (6 bases). There are 15 residues in the CDR3. Per germline, CDR1 MNHEY and CDR2 SMNVEV (reference sequence). V lost 2 bases and J lost 2, with 9 bases in between. DNA of the CDR3: TGTGCCAGCAGTTTACAGGGGAGGACTAATGAAAAACTGTTTTTT. It specifies CASSLQGRTNEKLFF.

This clone was counted between two and nine times. V and J are TRBV15 and TRBJ1-5; D unresolved. Trimming removed 0 bases from V and 2 bases from J, with 17 bases in between. This CDR3 comprises 18 residues. Germline V gives CDR1 LNHNV, CDR2 YYDKDF (reference sequence). The CDR3 nucleotides are TGTGCCACCAGCAGAGATCTCGTCGGTTCGTCAGGCAATCAGCCCCAGCATTTT. Its protein product is CATSRDLVGSSGNQPQHF.

V is TRBV5-6 and J is TRBJ2-3; 9 nucleotides align to TRBD2. The germline V gene encodes CDR1 SGHDT and CDR2 YYEEEE. V trimming: 6 bases; J trimming: 5 bases; junction bases outside the gene matches: 7. CDR3 length: 14 residues. In nucleotides, the CDR3 is TGTGCCAGCAACTTAGCGGGAGCGTTAGATACGCAGTATTTT. Amino acids: CASNLAGALDTQYF.

The V gene is TRBV7-2, the J gene TRBJ2-7, with 8 bases matching TRBD1. This CDR3 region has 14 residues. The germline V gene has CDR1 SGHTA and CDR2 FQGNSA. The V gene end was trimmed by 3 bases and the J gene end by 2 bases; junction bases not matched to a gene: 3. CDR3: CASSFGQGPYEQYF. For the CDR3, the DNA is TGTGCCAGCAGCTTTGGACAGGGACCCTACGAGCAGTACTTC.

The chain uses TRBV6-6 and TRBJ2-1; unclear D gene. V was trimmed by 6 bases and J by 2 bases, leaving 11 bases between them. The CDR3 extends over 14 amino acids. CDR1 and CDR2 (germline): MNHNY, SVGAGI (reference sequence). The CDR3 DNA reads TGTGCCAGCAGCCGACCGACAACCTACAATGAGCAGTTCTTC. This encodes CASSRPTTYNEQFF.

This chain uses TRBV11-3 with TRBJ2-3; D uncertain. CDR1 and CDR2 from the germline V gene are SGHNT and YENEEA. The germline V and J ends were trimmed by 1 base and 2 bases, with 4 bases remaining between them. The CDR3 is 13 residues long. CDR3 in DNA: TGTGCCAGCAGCTTAGGGGACACAGATACGCAGTATTTT. Translated: CASSLGDTDTQYF. The variable domain in full, completed from reference TRBV11-3 and TRBJ2-3, reads EAGVVQSPRYKIIEKKQPVAFWCNPISGHNTLYWYLQNLGQGPELLIRYENEEAVDDSQLPKDRFSAERLKGVDSTLKIQPAELGDSAVYLCASSLGDTDTQYFGPGTRLTVL.

The chain joins TRBV5-1 to TRBJ2-6; possibly TRBD1 or TRBD2 for D (5 bases each). Trimming left V 0 bases short and J 4 bases short, with 8 bases between. Germline CDR1 and CDR2: SGHRS and YFSETQ. The CDR3 is 15 amino acids. DNA for the CDR3: TGCGCCAGCAGCTTGGGGGGGACCGGGGCCAACGTCCTGACTTTC. Its translation is CASSLGGTGANVLTF.

V is TRBV6-5 and J is TRBJ2-1, with a tentative D call TRBD1 (5 bases). Germline lookup yields CDR1 MNHEY and CDR2 SVGAGI. The ends were cut back, 5 bases at V and 9 bases at J, with 8 bases in the middle. CDR3 length: 11 amino acids. CDR3: CASSQGREQFF. The CDR3 nucleotides read TGTGCCAGCAGTCAGGGTCGTGAGCAGTTCTTC.

V is TRBV20-1 and J is TRBJ2-7, with D perhaps TRBD1 (6 bases). Per the germline V gene, CDR1 is DFQATT and CDR2 is SNEGSKA (reference sequence). The CDR3 sequence is 11 residues long. Trimming left V 3 bases short and J 3 bases short, with 6 bases between. This CDR3 is CSARTGYEQYF. CDR3 nucleotide sequence: TGCAGTGCTAGGACAGGCTACGAGCAGTACTTC.

The chain uses TRBV5-4 and TRBJ2-2, with D possibly being TRBD1 (6 bases). Germline CDR1 and CDR2: SGHNT and YYREEE (reference sequence). The CDR3 sequence is 15 residues long. V was trimmed by 1 base and J by 6 bases, leaving 13 bases between them. CDR3 sequence (DNA): TGTGCCAGCAGCTTGAGGGGGACGGGGTCCGGGGAGCTGTTTTTT. Translation: CASSLRGTGSGELFF.

This clone was seen a handful of times. The gene calls are TRBV7-6 and TRBJ2-5, with 9 positions matching TRBD1. The germline V gene encodes CDR1 SGHVS and CDR2 FNYEAQ. V lost 1 base, J lost 4 bases, and 7 bases stayed unmatched. This CDR3 is built from 16 residues. In DNA form, the CDR3 reads TGTGCCAGCAGCTTAGATCAGGGACAGGGTGGAGAGACCCAGTACTTC. Amino acids: CASSLDQGQGGETQYF.

This rearrangement joins TRBV19 to TRBJ1-2; 7 nucleotides line up with TRBD1. This CDR3 contains 16 residues. From germline, CDR1 is LNHDA and CDR2 SQIVND (reference sequence). J gave up 2 bases and V 4 bases, and 10 bases lay outside the gene matches. The chain's CDR3 is CASSNAGTDGNYGYTF. CDR3 DNA: TGTGCCAGTAGTAACGCCGGGACAGATGGAAACTATGGCTACACCTTC.

This clone was found a few times. This rearrangement joins TRBV5-6 to TRBJ1-4; 7 positions agree with TRBD1. Trimming at V came to 3 bases and at J to 5 bases, leaving 10 bases not matched to a gene. The germline CDR1 and CDR2 sequences are SGHDT and YYEEEE. The CDR3 has 16 residues. CDR3 nucleotide sequence: TGTGCCAGCAGCTCGGTCCGGGACAGTAGAAATGAAAAACTGTTTTTT. This sequence encodes CASSSVRDSRNEKLFF.

The chain has TRBV2 and TRBJ2-7, with D possibly being TRBD1 (6 bases). The ends were cut back, 6 bases at V and 4 bases at J, with 13 bases in the middle. Germline assignment: CDR1 SNHLY and CDR2 FYNNEI. The CDR3 consists of 13 residues. CDR3 region: CASSLDSPYEQYF. The DNA for the CDR3 is TGTGCCAGCAGCTTGGACAGTCCTTACGAGCAGTACTTC.

This clone was observed a handful of times. The rearrangement links TRBV7-9 to TRBJ2-3; D unclear. The CDR3 is 14 residues long. Germline CDR1 is SEHNR and CDR2 is FQNEAQ (reference sequence). The V end lost 3 bases, the J end lost 2 bases, and 9 bases lay between the germline ends. CDR3 DNA sequence: TGTGCCAGCAGCTTGGCTGGGTACACAGATACGCAGTATTTT. Its translation is CASSLAGYTDTQYF. The complete variable domain, with remaining parts taken from reference TRBV7-9 and TRBJ2-3, reads DTGVSQNPRHKITKRGQNVTFRCDPISEHNRLYWYRQTLGQGPEFLTYFQNEAQLEKSRLLSDRFSAERPKGSFSTLEIQRTEQGDSAMYLCASSLAGYTDTQYFGPGTRLTVL.

The V and J genes are TRBV30 and TRBJ2-3; 8 bases map to TRBD1. Germline CDR1 GTSNPN, CDR2 SVGIG (reference sequence). This CDR3 is built from 13 residues. The ends lost 4 bases at V and 4 bases at J; junction bases unmatched: 4. Here the CDR3 DNA reads TGTGCCTGGAAACAGGGGGGAGCAGATACGCAGTATTTT. It translates to CAWKQGGADTQYF.

This clone came up once. The rearrangement links TRBV30 to TRBJ2-5; TRBD1 is a possible D gene (5 bases). The end of the DNA aligns better with TRBJ2-7, so the J call may be wrong. CDR3 length equals 13 residues. Germline V lookup: CDR1 GTSNPN, CDR2 SVGIG (reference sequence). The DNA of the CDR3 is TGTGCCTGGATTCGGCAGGGCGCCTACGAGCAGTACTTC. Its translation is CAWIRQGAYEQYF.